These 6 T cell receptor beta chains share one sample of origin, sequenced in a study of cytomegalovirus exposure and HLA in healthy donors. PCR employed 60 Vbeta and 13 Jbeta primers. The data were produced by immunoSEQ multiplex PCR, yet TCRdb's version contains in-frame clones alone and is incomplete. Of some 180,000 clones listed, approximately 80% are singletons. The sample comprised PBMCs. The source is a girl between 5 and 17 years old in good health and CMV-seropositive.

CDR3 protein: CASSILELNQPQHF. CDR3 nucleotides: TGTGCCAGTAGTATATTGGAGTTAAATCAGCCCCAGCATTTT. The chain employs TRBV19 and TRBJ1-5; D gene uncertain. Deletions cut 2 bases from V and 4 bases from J, with 9 bases between. CDR1 and CDR2 (germline): LNHDA, SQIVND (reference sequence). This CDR3 has 14 residues. The complete variable domain, with remaining parts taken from reference TRBV19 and TRBJ1-5, reads DGGITQSPKYLFRKEGQNVTLSCEQNLNHDAMYWYRQDPGQGLRLIYYSQIVNDFQKGDIAEGYSVSREKKESFPLTVTSAQKNPTAFYLCASSILELNQPQHFGDGTRLSIL.

The rearrangement links TRBV27 to TRBJ2-1; 9 positions match TRBD2. Trimming at V came to 6 bases and at J to 2 bases, leaving 8 bases not matched to a gene. The CDR3 totals 16 residues. In germline, CDR1 is MNHEY, CDR2 SMNVEV (reference sequence). The CDR3 nucleotides read TGTGCCAGCAGACCGGATGCTAGCGGGACCTACAATGAGCAGTTCTTC. Protein: CASRPDASGTYNEQFF.

V usage is TRBV15 and J usage is TRBJ1-5, with D tentatively TRBD1 (5 bases). Germline CDR1 reads LNHNV; CDR2 reads YYDKDF (reference sequence). The CDR3 consists of 17 residues. Between the trimmed V and J ends, which lost 1 base and 0 bases, there was a span of 13 bases. CDR3 in amino acids: CATSRAGGYLSNQPQHF. CDR3 DNA: TGTGCCACCAGCAGAGCCGGGGGATACCTTAGCAATCAGCCCCAGCATTTT. Full variable domain (rest looked up from reference TRBV15 and TRBJ1-5): DAMVIQNPRYQVTQFGKPVTLSCSQTLNHNVMYWYQQKSSQAPKLLFHYYDKDFNNEADTPDNFQSRRPNTSFCFLDIRSPGLGDTAMYLCATSRAGGYLSNQPQHFGDGTRLSIL.

The J gene is TRBJ1-4, the V gene TRBV18; no clear D gene. Trimming stripped 4 bases from V and 0 bases from J, with 9 bases between. CDR1 is KGHSH, CDR2 LQKENI, per germline. The CDR3 spans 15 residues. CDR3 coding DNA: TGTGCCAGCTCACTCGGTTCCGCAACTAATGAAAAACTGTTTTTT. This sequence encodes CASSLGSATNEKLFF.

The chain recombines TRBV4-1 with TRBJ1-4, with TRBD1 identical over 8 bases. Germline assignment: CDR1 MGHRA and CDR2 YSYEKL. With V trimmed by 0 bases and J by 5 bases, 14 bases remained unmatched. The CDR3 has 19 amino acids. For the CDR3, the DNA is TGCGCCAGCAGCCAAGATCGATGGCGGACAGGGCTAATGAATGAAAAACTGTTTTTT. Translating gives CASSQDRWRTGLMNEKLFF.

The V and J genes are TRBV27 and TRBJ2-1; D unclear. Germline CDR1 and CDR2: MNHEY and SMNVEV (reference sequence). The CDR3 has 13 residues. Trimming shortened V by 5 bases and J by 6 bases, and 11 bases separated the two germline ends. CDR3: CASSLQHSNEQFF. CDR3 coding DNA: TGTGCCAGCAGTCTCCAACACAGCAATGAGCAGTTCTTC.